This is a list of T cell receptor beta chains from one sample in a study of blood T cells in healthy people across ages. From the 5' RACE reads, TCRdb called clonotypes with MiXCR, one entry per CDR3 protein. The sample lists roughly 1.5 million distinct CDR3 sequences, 35% to 45% occurring once. The specimen sequenced was blood. The source of these receptors is a woman under 30 in good health. The CDR3 runs from the conserved cysteine through the conserved F or W. The order of the fields is J gene, V gene, CDR3 protein.

TRBJ2-7 TRBV29-1 CSVGSASSYEQYF
TRBJ2-7 TRBV11-3 CASSLNRFLSYEQYF
TRBJ1-2 TRBV2 CAGSGTGSGGYTF
TRBJ1-2 TRBV9 CTSSETTNYGYTF
TRBJ1-4 TRBV2 CASRDEGGEKLFF
TRBJ2-3 TRBV7-8 CASSPIRTAGNTQYF
TRBJ2-3 TRBV4-3 CASSQGGGLAGDVDTQYF
TRBJ1-5 TRBV12-3/TRBV12-4 CASTINGNQPQHF
TRBJ2-1 TRBV24-1 CATSDFGTSGKNEQFF
TRBJ2-3 TRBV7-2 CASSYSGGGGRADTQYF
TRBJ2-1 TRBV7-9 CASSLTGSVLAGQFF
TRBJ2-3 TRBV11-2 CASSYLGSGTDTQYF
TRBJ2-7 TRBV3-1 CASSQDLGGRAYEQYF
TRBJ2-5 TRBV4-3 CASSPQVVSGRNEQYF
TRBJ2-1 TRBV9 CASSLTTSGEQFF
TRBJ2-7 TRBV20-1 CSANDPPSYEQYF
TRBJ2-1 TRBV4-3 CASSQDPRTGASYETQFF
TRBJ1-1 TRBV10-1 CASSETGHLNTEAFF
TRBJ1-1 TRBV6-5 CASSETQGFTEAFF
TRBJ2-3 TRBV3-1 CASRPYHTDTQYF
TRBJ2-4 TRBV13 CASSLEDKNIQYF
TRBJ1-1 TRBV27 CASSPWDLGTNTEAFF
TRBJ1-4 TRBV28 CASSGDRFSTTNEKLFF
. TRBV20-1 CSARLGLVVETQYF
TRBJ1-1 TRBV4-3 CASSQEWGEGTEAFF
TRBJ1-1 TRBV29-1 CSAEPQGAPTEAFF
TRBJ2-1 TRBV9 CASSFGAGVYNEQFF
TRBJ1-1 TRBV29-1 CSVFRRTEAFF
TRBJ1-6 TRBV10-3 CATLGDRGGYNSPLHF
TRBJ2-5 TRBV29-1 CSVAMGHNEQYF
TRBJ1-4 TRBV20-1 CSTSPVNEKLFF
TRBJ1-1 TRBV6-2/TRBV6-3 CASRPIRIPDRPSEAFF
TRBJ2-3 TRBV24-1 CATSDPRGAGDTQYF
TRBJ2-3 TRBV3-1 CASSQESGGPMDTQYF
TRBJ1-2 TRBV6-5 CASSYPFNRGWGYTF
. TRBV20-1 CSARRQGSSYNEQYF
TRBJ2-2 TRBV6-2/TRBV6-3 CASSTSGRVTGELFF
TRBJ2-4 TRBV20-1 CSASPAELAKNIQYF
TRBJ2-7 TRBV2 CASRDHRDEQKQYF